The source of this T cell receptor beta chain is a study of T cell responses to AZD1222 COVID-19 vaccine (dated by TCRdb to the early 2020s). About the investigation overall: Because spike-specific TCR depth and breadth did not differ between the two schedules, AZD1222 recipients who got a second dose at roughly 4 weeks were pooled with those who got a second dose at roughly 12 weeks. Enrollment into the trials was organized by age into subgroups of 18-55, 56-69 and 70-plus years, and those subgroups contained roughly 150, 30 and 60 TCR-sequenced participants, respectively. A total of just over 230 trial participants underwent TCR sequencing, of whom about 200 had received two doses of AZD1222 and roughly 26 had received two doses of the MenACWY control vaccine.

The time point tag for this specimen amounts to: baseline before first vaccination. Samples from vaccinated people were obtained from the UK trials COV001 and COV002, which included a single-blind randomized controlled phase 2/3 trial of AZD1222 (ChAdOx1 nCoV-19) in healthy adults. For TCRbeta chain sequencing, PBMC samples were collected from trial participants at day 0 and at day 28 after the second dose. The CDR3 regions of human TCRbeta chains were subjected to immunosequencing. Processing in the source paper ran as follows. Repertoire TCRs were checked for matches against a reference library of SARS-CoV-2-specific TCRs that had been generated using the MIRA antigen-specificity platform. Breadth was defined as the fraction of unique TCRs that were SARS-CoV-2-associated. Depth was defined as the fraction of total T cells that were SARS-CoV-2-associated. Using the MIRA data, each spike-specific TCR was assigned both to the spike region to which the TCR was reactive and to a CD4 or CD8 class. Log10-transformed breadth and depth values were compared by one-way ANOVA with Sidak's multiple comparisons tests. Imported from immuneACCESS, the table was reduced by TCRdb to in-frame sequences with V and J called. These copies leave out some clones; in studies compared against another copy, an unresolved V gene accounts for under half, and the cause of the remainder is not known. V and J calls and clone size are copied from that table; D and trimming were computed from the DNA. Counted in this sample were over 120,000 clones; 80% to 90% of them appeared once. The ten top clones hold roughly 1.7% of the sample.

On the study overall, not on this receptor specifically: A significant rise in spike-specific TCR breadth and depth was observed after two AZD1222 doses relative to day 0 and relative to MenACWY recipients. Reportedly, almost half of the unique spike-specific TCRs recognized epitopes lying outside the regions that are mutated in the B.1.351 and B.1.1.7 variants. Participants were mostly white British and included more females than males, and it was suggested by the authors that clonal diversity may have been underestimated. No day 14 peak-response samples were available, so repertoires were characterized only after the peak T cell response. Only 5 to 7 AZD1222 recipients were SARS-CoV-2 seropositive at baseline, limiting conclusions about previously exposed vaccinees. The 56-69-year group was small, and its depth increase did not reach significance, likely because of low power. CD4 TCRs associated with the vaccine covered the entire spike protein, and the dominant responses were in regions 160-218 and 743-854.

Based on the germline V gene, the CDR1 and CDR2 sequences are SGHVS and FQNEAQ. V is shortened by 0 bases, J by 2 bases, and the region joining them spans 10 bases. The CDR3 holds 15 amino acids from the cysteine to the phenylalanine. CDR3 DNA only is kept here, 45 bases in frame from base 1. Regarding this clone: Which antigen it targets is not known. No base qualities exist here, and no much larger clone lies one base off it.

The sequence joins TRBV7-8 to TRBJ2-5, with TRBD2 perhaps the D gene, on 6 matching bases. Sequenced here: peripheral blood, sampled on day 0 of AZD1222 vaccination. The source is an adult in good health. The base sequence is TGTGCCAGCAGCTTAGCGCGGGGACTGCAAGAGACCCAGTACTTC. This translates into CASSLARGLQETQYF.